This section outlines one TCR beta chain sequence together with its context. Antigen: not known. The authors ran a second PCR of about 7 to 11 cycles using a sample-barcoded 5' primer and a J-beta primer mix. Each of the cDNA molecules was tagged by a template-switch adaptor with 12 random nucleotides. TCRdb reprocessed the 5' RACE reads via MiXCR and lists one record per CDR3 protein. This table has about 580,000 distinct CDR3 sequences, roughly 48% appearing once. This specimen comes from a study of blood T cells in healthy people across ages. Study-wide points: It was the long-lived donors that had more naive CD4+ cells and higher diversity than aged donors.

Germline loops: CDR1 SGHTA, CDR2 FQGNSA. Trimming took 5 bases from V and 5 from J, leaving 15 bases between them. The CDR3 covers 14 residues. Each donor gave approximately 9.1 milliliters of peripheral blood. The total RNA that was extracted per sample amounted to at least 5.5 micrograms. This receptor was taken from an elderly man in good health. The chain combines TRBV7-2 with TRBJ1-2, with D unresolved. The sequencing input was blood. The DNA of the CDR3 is TGTGCCAGCAGCCTCCAGGCCCCGAGGTATGGCTACACCTTC. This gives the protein CASSLQAPRYGYTF.